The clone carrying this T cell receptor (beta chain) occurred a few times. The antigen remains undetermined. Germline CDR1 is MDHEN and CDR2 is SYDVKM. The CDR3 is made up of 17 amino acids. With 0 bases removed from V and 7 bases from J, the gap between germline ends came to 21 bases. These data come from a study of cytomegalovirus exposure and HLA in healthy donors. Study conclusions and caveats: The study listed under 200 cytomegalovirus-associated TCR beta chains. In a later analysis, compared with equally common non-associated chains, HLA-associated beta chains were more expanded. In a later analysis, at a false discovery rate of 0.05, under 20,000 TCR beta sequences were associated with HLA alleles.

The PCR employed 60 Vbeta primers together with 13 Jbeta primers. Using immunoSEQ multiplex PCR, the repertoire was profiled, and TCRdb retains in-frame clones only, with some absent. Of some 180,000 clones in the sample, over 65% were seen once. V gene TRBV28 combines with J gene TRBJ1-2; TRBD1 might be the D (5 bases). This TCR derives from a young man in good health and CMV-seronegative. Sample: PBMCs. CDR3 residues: CASSLWGDGTGGSGYTF. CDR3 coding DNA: TGTGCCAGCAGTTTATGGGGGGATGGGACGGGAGGGTCTGGCTACACCTTC.